Listed here are 3 T cell receptor beta chains from one sample, sequenced in a study of shared clonotypes between healthy human individuals (dated by TCRdb to the early 2020s). The library relied on the immunoSEQ multiplex PCR assay. The clones in this table, taken by TCRdb from immuneACCESS, are in-frame only. Not every clone is retained; where verified, under half of the shortfall comes from an unresolved V gene, and the cause of the rest is unknown. In all, the sample holds nearly 1 million clones, and around three quarters of those were seen once. About 1.5% of the sample comes from the top ten. The sample comprised memory CD4+ T cells sorted from blood. The cell subset or site label for this specimen denotes: CD45RA-negative fraction. The receptors stem from a man younger than 35 in good health.

The chain couples TRBV9 to TRBJ2-3; TRBD1 aligns across 12 bases. CDR3 size: 16 residues. Trimming at V came to 3 bases and at J to 5 bases, leaving 7 bases not matched to a gene. The V gene's germline CDR1 is SGDLS and CDR2 YYNGEE. The CDR3 loop reads CASSAPGTGGVDTQYF. The CDR3 DNA sequence: TGTGCCAGCAGCGCCCCCGGGACAGGGGGCGTAGATACGCAGTATTTT.

The rearrangement joins TRBV5-4 to TRBJ2-1; D is unresolved. CDR3 size: 14 residues. Germline V gene lookup returns CDR1 SGHNT and CDR2 YYREEE (reference sequence). Deletions cut 4 bases from V and 3 bases from J, with 11 bases between. CDR3 region: CASSPHTGYNEQFF. DNA for the CDR3: TGTGCCAGCAGCCCCCACACGGGCTACAATGAGCAGTTCTTC.

The chain combines TRBV18 with TRBJ1-2; 11 nucleotides line up with TRBD1. The CDR3 loop spans 15 amino acids. V lost 0 bases, J lost 7 bases, and 4 bases stayed unmatched. Germline V gene data show CDR1 as KGHSH and CDR2 as LQKENI. The CDR3 DNA sequence: TGTGCCAGCTCACCACCGTCGGGACAGGGGGTTGGCTACACCTTC. Amino acids: CASSPPSGQGVGYTF.